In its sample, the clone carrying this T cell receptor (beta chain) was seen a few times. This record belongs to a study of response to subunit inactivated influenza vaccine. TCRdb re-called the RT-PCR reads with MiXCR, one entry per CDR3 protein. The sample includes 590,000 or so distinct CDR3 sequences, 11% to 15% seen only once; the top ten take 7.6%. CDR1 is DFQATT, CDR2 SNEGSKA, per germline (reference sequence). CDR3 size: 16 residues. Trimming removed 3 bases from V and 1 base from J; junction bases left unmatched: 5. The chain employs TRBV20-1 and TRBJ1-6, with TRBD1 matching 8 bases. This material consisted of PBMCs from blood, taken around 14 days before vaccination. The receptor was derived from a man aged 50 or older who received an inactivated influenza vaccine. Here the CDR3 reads CSASQGAASYNSPLHF. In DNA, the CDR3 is TGCAGTGCTAGTCAGGGGGCAGCATCCTATAATTCACCCCTCCACTTT.